This TCR beta chain was captured in a study of blood T cell repertoires in COVID-19. For the study at large: The United States, Italy and Spain supplied acute and convalescent COVID-19 samples. Sources were T cells, B-cell-depleted T cells, or PBMCs; the material itself was cDNA or gDNA.

Per the original data handling: Estimates of nucleated cell counts were drawn from the amplification of reference gene primers. Clones were sequenced by immunoSEQ multiplex PCR, and TCRdb holds only the in-frame ones, with some missing. V, J and clone size are taken as reported in that table, and D and trimming were inferred from the DNA itself. The sample lists approximately 210,000 clones, 82% occurring once. This clonotype originated in a woman between 40 and 50 years old with acute or convalescent COVID-19. Input material: peripheral blood.

The CDR3 spells CASSLGQLTLGEKLFF. The CDR3, as DNA: TGTGCCAGCAGCTTGGGACAGCTAACCCTGGGGGAAAAACTGTTTTTT. The chain is built from TRBV5-6 and TRBJ1-4, with D possibly matching TRBD1 (5 bases). V was trimmed by 0 bases and J by 8 bases, leaving 17 bases between them. Germline V gene lookup returns CDR1 SGHDT and CDR2 YYEEEE. The CDR3 loop spans 16 amino acids.